This T cell receptor (beta chain) was captured by sequencing in a study of blood T cell repertoires in COVID-19. The wider study: Material from acute and convalescent COVID-19 was sourced from the United States, Italy and Spain. Nucleic acid was either cDNA or gDNA, and it came from T cells, B-cell-depleted T cells, or PBMCs.

This clone was seen only a few times. Germline V CDR1 and CDR2: KGHDR, SFDVKD. There are 14 residues in the CDR3. V was pared by 3 bases and J by 8 bases, with 4 bases of the junction left unmatched. How the authors handled the data: Using reference gene primer amplification, nucleated cell counts were estimated. The method was immunoSEQ multiplex PCR; TCRdb's version includes in-frame clones alone and lacks a portion of them. The D gene and trimming were derived from the DNA, and the V and J assignments and clone size from that table. The repertoire holds roughly 50,000 clones, with around 80% as singletons.

Sequenced sample: peripheral blood. This receptor was obtained from a man in his 60s with acute or convalescent COVID-19. This chain links TRBV24-1 with TRBJ2-1; 9 bases are a match to TRBD1. CDR3 region: CATSDPQGAYEQFF. CDR3 nucleotides: TGTGCCACCAGTGATCCACAGGGGGCGTATGAGCAGTTCTTC.